The 14 T cell receptor beta chains reported below all come from one sample, sequenced in a study of metastatic and nonmetastatic thyroid tumors. TCRdb re-analyzed the PCR reads through MiXCR. There are 20,000 to 25,000 clones in the sample; more than 15% occur only once, and roughly 5% lies in the top ten. Until they underwent thyroid surgery, no patient had received any treatment. The specimen sequenced was blood. These TCRs come from a male donor with papillary thyroid cancer or a benign thyroid nodule (not recorded which). Some clones in this sample may be carry-over from other donors' samples.

This clone came up a few times. The V gene is TRBV6-1, the J gene TRBJ1-2, with D tentatively TRBD1 (5 bases). Trimming stripped 2 bases from V and 8 bases from J, with 12 bases between. The CDR3 is made up of 13 amino acids. Germline values: CDR1 MNHNS, CDR2 SASEGT. CDR3 sequence (DNA): TGTGCCAGCAGTGAAAATGGGGGATCCGGCTACACCTTC. Translating gives CASSENGGSGYTF.

This clone was seen ten or more times. The chain combines TRBV19 with TRBJ1-1, with unresolved D. This CDR3 region has 11 residues. V was trimmed by 8 bases and J by 7 bases, leaving 11 bases between them. Germline CDR1 LNHDA, CDR2 SQIVND (reference sequence). The CDR3 loop is CASLSANEAFF. CDR3 nucleotide sequence: TGTGCCAGTCTCTCGGCGAATGAAGCTTTCTTT.

This clone showed up many times. CDR3 loop: CSVWGWNTEAFF. The CDR3, as DNA: TGCAGCGTTTGGGGCTGGAACACTGAAGCTTTCTTT. This sequence joins TRBV29-1 and TRBJ1-1; D might be TRBD1 (5 bases). The V end lost 5 bases, the J end lost 1 base, and 8 bases lay between the germline ends. The germline CDR1 and CDR2 sequences are SQVTM and ANQGSEA. The CDR3 extends over 12 amino acids.

Concerning this clone itself: A much more abundant neighbour one base away suggests this may be a read error. The chain has TRBV6-5 and TRBJ2-7; D gene ambiguous. This CDR3 comprises 11 residues. Germline V lookup: CDR1 MNHEY, CDR2 SVGAGI. CDR3 sequence: CASSYAYQQYF. The DNA for the CDR3 is TGTGCCAGCAGTTACGCCTACCAGCAGTACTTC.

The table lists this clone with a few counts. The rearrangement joins TRBV9 to TRBJ2-6; TRBD2 matches at 8 bases. This CDR3 is built from 17 residues. Germline loops: CDR1 SGDLS, CDR2 YYNGEE. With 4 bases clipped from V and 2 bases from J, the junction kept 8 bases outside the gene matches. As DNA, the CDR3 is TGTGCCAGCAGCTCTCAAGCCGGGGGGGCTGGGGCCAACGTCCTGACTTTC. As protein: CASSSQAGGAGANVLTF.

This clone counts as medium-sized (0.01 to 0.1%). V and J are TRBV27 and TRBJ2-7; 10 bases map to TRBD2. The germline V gene has CDR1 MNHEY and CDR2 SMNVEV (reference sequence). The V segment lost 5 bases and the J segment 1 base; nucleotides outside the gene matches: 2. The CDR3 runs to 14 residues. The CDR3 region has the DNA TGTGCCAGCAGTCGGACTAGCGGTTCCTACGAGCAGTACTTC. As protein: CASSRTSGSYEQYF.

In this sample, this clone turned up many times. For the CDR3, the DNA is TGTGCCAGCTCATATCAACAGGGGGTCAATGAGCAGTTCTTC. Amino acids: CASSYQQGVNEQFF. The chain has TRBV18 and TRBJ2-1; TRBD1 agrees at 8 bases. Trimming cost V 5 bases and J 6 bases; bases outside gene matches: 6. Germline CDR1 KGHSH, CDR2 LQKENI. The CDR3 covers 14 residues.

Many counts were recorded for this clone. This rearrangement joins TRBV19 to TRBJ2-7; D might be TRBD2 (5 bases). The CDR3 is 15 residues long. The germline CDR1 and CDR2 sequences are LNHDA and SQIVND (reference sequence). With 4 bases removed from V and 3 bases from J, the gap between germline ends came to 16 bases. The CDR3: CASSSEPDLNYEQYF. The CDR3 nucleotides read TGTGCCAGTAGTAGTGAACCGGACTTGAACTACGAGCAGTACTTC.

The rearrangement links TRBV6-1 to TRBJ2-1; 14 positions agree with TRBD2. The V and J ends lost 9 bases and 5 bases, in that order; junction bases with no gene match: 6. CDR1 MNHNS and CDR2 SASEGT come from the germline V gene. The CDR3 consists of 15 residues. The CDR3 nucleotides read TGTGCCAGAAGGAAGGGACTAGCGGGAGACAATGAGCAGTTCTTC. Translated: CARRKGLAGDNEQFF.

The CDR3 protein is CASSLEGERGDLDTQYF. The CDR3 nucleotides read TGTGCCAGCAGCTTAGAAGGGGAGCGGGGGGATCTAGATACGCAGTATTTT. The rearrangement links TRBV7-8 to TRBJ2-3; 9 nucleotides agree with TRBD2. Germline values: CDR1 SGHVS, CDR2 FQNEAQ. V trimming: 1 base; J trimming: 5 bases; junction bases outside the gene matches: 10. The CDR3 runs to 17 residues. Looking up the rest from reference TRBV7-8 and TRBJ2-3 gives the full variable domain: GAGVSQSPRYKVAKRGQDVALRCDPISGHVSLFWYQQALGQGPEFLTYFQNEAQLDKSGLPSDRFFAERPEGSVSTLKIQRTQQEDSAVYLCASSLEGERGDLDTQYFGPGTRLTVL.

V is TRBV6-1 and J is TRBJ2-2; D gene unclear. V was clipped by 8 bases and J by 1 base, with 5 bases between them. Germline lookup yields CDR1 MNHNS and CDR2 SASEGT. The CDR3 has 12 residues. The CDR3 is CASWRNTGELFF. The CDR3 region has the DNA TGTGCCAGCTGGCGGAACACCGGGGAGCTGTTTTTT.

The chain employs TRBV12-3 or TRBV12-4 and TRBJ2-7; possible D gene TRBD1, 6 bases. V was pared by 5 bases and J by 0 bases, with 17 bases between. The CDR3 covers 16 residues. CDR3 coding DNA: TGTGCCAGCAGTGTCAGGGGCTACGGGTTCTCCTACGAGCAGTACTTC. Its protein product is CASSVRGYGFSYEQYF.

This clone was seen at least ten times. The chain is built from TRBV13 and TRBJ1-1; 9 positions match TRBD1. The J segment lost 7 bases and the V segment lost 5 bases, leaving 11 bases of the junction unmatched. The CDR3 covers 15 residues. Germline V gene lookup returns CDR1 PRHDT and CDR2 FYEKMQ (reference sequence). The CDR3 loop is CASSNIGTGSGEAFF. CDR3 DNA: TGTGCCAGCAGCAACATAGGGACAGGGTCTGGTGAAGCTTTCTTT.

This clone was observed at least ten times. The chain combines TRBV7-3 with TRBJ2-4, with D unclear. The germline V gene encodes CDR1 SGHTA and CDR2 FQGTGA. This CDR3 is built from 12 residues. Deletions cut 5 bases from V and 6 bases from J, with 8 bases between. In DNA, the CDR3 is TGTGCCAGCAGCCCAGGTTCAAACATTCAGTACTTC. The encoded protein is CASSPGSNIQYF.